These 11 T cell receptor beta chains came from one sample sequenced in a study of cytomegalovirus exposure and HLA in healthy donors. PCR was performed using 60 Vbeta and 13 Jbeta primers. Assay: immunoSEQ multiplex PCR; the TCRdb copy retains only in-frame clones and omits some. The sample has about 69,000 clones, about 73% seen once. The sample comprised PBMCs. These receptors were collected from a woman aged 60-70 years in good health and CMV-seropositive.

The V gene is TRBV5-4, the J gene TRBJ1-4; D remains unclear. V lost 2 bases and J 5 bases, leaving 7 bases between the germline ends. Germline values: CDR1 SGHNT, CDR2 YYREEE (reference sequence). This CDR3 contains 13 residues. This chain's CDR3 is CASSFNPNEKLFF. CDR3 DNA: TGTGCCAGCAGCTTTAATCCGAATGAAAAACTGTTTTTT.

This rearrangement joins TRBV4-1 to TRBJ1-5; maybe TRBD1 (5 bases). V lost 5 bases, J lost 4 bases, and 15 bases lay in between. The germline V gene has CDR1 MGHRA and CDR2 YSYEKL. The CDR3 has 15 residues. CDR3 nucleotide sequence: TGCGCCAGCAGCAAAGGGGTAAGCGGGAATCAGCCCCAGCATTTT. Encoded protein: CASSKGVSGNQPQHF.

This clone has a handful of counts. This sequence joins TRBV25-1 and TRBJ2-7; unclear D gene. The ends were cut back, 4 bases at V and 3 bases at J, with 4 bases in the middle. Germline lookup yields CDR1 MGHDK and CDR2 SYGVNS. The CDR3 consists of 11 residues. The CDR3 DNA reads TGTGCCAGCAGTGCCAACTACGAGCAGTACTTC. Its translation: CASSANYEQYF.

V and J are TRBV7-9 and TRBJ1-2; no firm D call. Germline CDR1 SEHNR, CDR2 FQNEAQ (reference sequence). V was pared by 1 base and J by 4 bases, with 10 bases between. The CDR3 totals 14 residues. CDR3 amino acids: CASSLVDLLYGYTF. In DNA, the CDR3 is TGTGCCAGCAGCTTAGTCGATCTACTCTATGGCTACACCTTC.

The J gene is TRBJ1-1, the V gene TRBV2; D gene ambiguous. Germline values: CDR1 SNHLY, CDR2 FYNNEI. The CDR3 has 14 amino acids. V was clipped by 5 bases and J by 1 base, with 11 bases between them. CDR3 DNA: TGTGCCAGCAGTCTCGGCCGGGGGAACACTGAAGCTTTCTTT. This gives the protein CASSLGRGNTEAFF. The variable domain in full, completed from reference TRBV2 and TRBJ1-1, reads EPEVTQTPSHQVTQMGQEVILRCVPISNHLYFYWYRQILGQKVEFLVSFYNNEISEKSEIFDDQFSVERPDGSNFTLKIRSTKLEDSAMYFCASSLGRGNTEAFFGQGTRLTVV.

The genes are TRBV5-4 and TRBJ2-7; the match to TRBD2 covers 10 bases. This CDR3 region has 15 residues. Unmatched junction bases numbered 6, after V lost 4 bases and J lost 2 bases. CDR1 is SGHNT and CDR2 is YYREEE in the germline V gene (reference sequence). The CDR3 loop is CASSTGTSVPYEQYF. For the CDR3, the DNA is TGTGCCAGCAGCACCGGGACTAGCGTGCCCTACGAGCAGTACTTC.

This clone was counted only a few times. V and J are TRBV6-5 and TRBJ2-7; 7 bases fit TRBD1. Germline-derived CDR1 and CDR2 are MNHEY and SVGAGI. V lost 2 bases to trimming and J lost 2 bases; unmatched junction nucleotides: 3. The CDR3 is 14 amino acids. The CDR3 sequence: CASSYRDRAYEQYF. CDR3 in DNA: TGTGCCAGCAGTTACAGGGACAGAGCCTACGAGCAGTACTTC.

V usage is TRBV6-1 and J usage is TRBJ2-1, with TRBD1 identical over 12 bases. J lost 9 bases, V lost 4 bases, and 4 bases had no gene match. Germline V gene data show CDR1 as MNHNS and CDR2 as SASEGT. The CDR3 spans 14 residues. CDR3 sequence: CASSGDRGLGEQFF. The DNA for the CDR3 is TGTGCCAGCAGTGGGGACAGGGGGCTCGGTGAGCAGTTCTTC.

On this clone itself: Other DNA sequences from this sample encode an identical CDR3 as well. The CDR3 DNA follows: TGTGCCAGCAGCTTGCCGAGCTTCTATGGCTACACCTTC. This encodes CASSLPSFYGYTF. The V and J genes are TRBV5-4 and TRBJ1-2, with unresolved D. Germline values: CDR1 SGHNT, CDR2 YYREEE (reference sequence). This CDR3 is built from 13 residues. Trimming left V 1 base short and J 4 bases short, with 8 bases between.

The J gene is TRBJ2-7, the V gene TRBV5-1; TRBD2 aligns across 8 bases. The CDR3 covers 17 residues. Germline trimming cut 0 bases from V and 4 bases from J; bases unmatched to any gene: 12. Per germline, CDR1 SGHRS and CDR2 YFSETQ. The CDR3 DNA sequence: TGCGCCAGCAGCTTGGGATCCTCGGGGGGGCTGATGTACGAGCAGTACTTC. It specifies CASSLGSSGGLMYEQYF. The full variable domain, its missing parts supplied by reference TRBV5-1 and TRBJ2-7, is KAGVTQTPRYLIKTRGQQVTLSCSPISGHRSVSWYQQTPGQGLQFLFEYFSETQRNKGNFPGRFSGRQFSNSRSEMNVSTLELGDSALYLCASSLGSSGGLMYEQYFGPGTRLTVT.

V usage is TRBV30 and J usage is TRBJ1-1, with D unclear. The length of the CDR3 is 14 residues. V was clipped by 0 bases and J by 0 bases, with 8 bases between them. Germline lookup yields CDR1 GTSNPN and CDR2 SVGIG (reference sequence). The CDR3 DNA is TGTGCCTGGAGTGTTGAACAGCTGAACACTGAAGCTTTCTTT. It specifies CAWSVEQLNTEAFF.